This TCR beta chain appears in the sequencing data of a study of siplizumab effects on memory and regulatory T cells. Losses at the gene ends were 5 bases for V and 7 bases for J; bases not matched to a gene: 7. The CDR3 loop spans 13 amino acids. Germline V lookup: CDR1 SGHNT, CDR2 YYREEE (reference sequence). Findings and limits, study-wide: Memory cells seemed less diverse than naive T cells, which seemed major alloresponse contributors. With siplizumab, cumulative frequency of CD4+ memory-derived alloreactive sequences dropped significantly.

TCRdb keeps only in-frame clones here, not all; method: immunoSEQ multiplex PCR. The sample shows roughly 97,000 clones, 93% of them seen only once. Worth noting for this clone: Its antigen is undetermined.

The material sequenced was Tregs sorted from blood. This clonotype was sampled from a human donor in good health. The chain is built from TRBV5-4 and TRBJ1-1; 8 positions match TRBD1. The CDR3 DNA follows: TGTGCCAGCAGAGACCGGGACAGGATTGAAGCTTTCTTT. This translates into CASRDRDRIEAFF.